This T cell receptor beta chain was documented in a study of shared clonotypes between healthy human individuals. The assay was immunoSEQ multiplex PCR, and TCRdb's table has in-frame clones only and misses some. The data hold 2,500,000 or so clones, with about 92% observed a single time. From germline, CDR1 is SGHVS and CDR2 FQNEAQ. This CDR3 is built from 16 residues. V lost 5 bases, J lost 7 bases, and 12 bases stayed unmatched. Material: naive CD4+ T cells sorted from blood. Subset of the sample: CD45RA+ positively selected. This TCR was recovered from a man aged 18 to 29 in good health. J is TRBJ2-2 and V is TRBV7-8, with 8 bases that match TRBD1. This CDR3 reads CASSHRDRPRGGELFF. The CDR3 coding sequence is TGTGCCAGCAGCCACCGGGACAGGCCTAGGGGCGGGGAGCTGTTTTTT. The full variable domain, in which reference TRBV7-8 and TRBJ2-2 provide the parts outside the CDR3, is GAGVSQSPRYKVAKRGQDVALRCDPISGHVSLFWYQQALGQGPEFLTYFQNEAQLDKSGLPSDRFFAERPEGSVSTLKIQRTQQEDSAVYLCASSHRDRPRGGELFFGEGSRLTVL.